These 2 T cell receptor beta chains were sequenced from one sample in a study of blood T cell repertoires in COVID-19. Clones were read by immunoSEQ multiplex PCR, and TCRdb kept only the in-frame ones, dropping some. Here the sample spans tens of thousands of clones, roughly 89% being singletons. Specimen: peripheral blood. These receptors originate from a woman of 80 years or more with active or convalescent COVID-19.

The gene calls are TRBV5-6 and TRBJ1-2; D is perhaps TRBD1 (5 bases). V gave up 3 bases and J gave up 2 bases, with 23 bases separating them. Per germline, CDR1 SGHDT and CDR2 YYEEEE. CDR3 length equals 18 residues. CDR3 residues: CASSSNQPSLGLNYGYTF. The CDR3, as DNA: TGTGCCAGCAGCTCTAACCAGCCTTCCCTGGGGCTCAACTATGGCTACACCTTC.

V is TRBV4-2 and J is TRBJ2-1; 7 nucleotides line up with TRBD2. The CDR3 is 16 amino acids. After removal of 1 base from V and 4 bases from J, the junction contained 7 bases not matched to a gene. CDR1 is LGHNA and CDR2 is YNFKEQ in the germline V gene. DNA of the CDR3: TGTGCCAGCAGCCAAGGTGGACTAGACTATTACAATGAGCAGTTCTTC. It is translated as CASSQGGLDYYNEQFF.